This T cell receptor (beta chain) was identified in a study of graft-versus-host responses after intestinal transplantation. In the study overall: Transplantation in recipients was multivisceral, liver-intestinal, or isolated intestinal.

The CDR3 runs 16 residues. Germline CDR1 is MDHEN and CDR2 is SYDVKM. V lost 3 bases to trimming and J lost 4 bases; unmatched junction nucleotides: 9. Whole-study findings and limits: High graft-versus-host to host-versus-graft T cell clonal ratios marked allografts of patients with graft-donor macrochimerism. The authors found GvH clones in recipient marrow, some appearing first in ileum or blood.

TCRdb's table, derived via immunoSEQ multiplex PCR, lists solely in-frame clones and lacks some. The sample lists approximately 97,000 clones, about nine tenths occurring once. Only a few counts were recorded for this clone. Its antigen is not known. V gene TRBV28 combines with J gene TRBJ1-1; TRBD1 matches at 9 bases. Sequencing used unstimulated CD4+ T cells sorted from spleen or lymph node cells, obtained before transplant. This receptor was identified in a human donor who was the organ donor for an intestinal transplant. The CDR3 DNA is TGTGCCAGCAGTTTCCATGTGGACAGGGGAGCCACTGAAGCTTTCTTT. It yields the protein CASSFHVDRGATEAFF.